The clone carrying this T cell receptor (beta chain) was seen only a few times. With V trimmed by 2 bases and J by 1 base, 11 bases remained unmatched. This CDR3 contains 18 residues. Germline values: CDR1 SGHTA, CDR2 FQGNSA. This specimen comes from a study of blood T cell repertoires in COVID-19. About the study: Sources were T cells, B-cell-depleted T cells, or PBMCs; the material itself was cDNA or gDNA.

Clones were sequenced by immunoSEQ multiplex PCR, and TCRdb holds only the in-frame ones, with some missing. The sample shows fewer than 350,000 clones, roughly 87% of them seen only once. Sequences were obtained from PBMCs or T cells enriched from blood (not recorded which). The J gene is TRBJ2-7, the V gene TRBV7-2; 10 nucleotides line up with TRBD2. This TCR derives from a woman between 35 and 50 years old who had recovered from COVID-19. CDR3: CASSLFDIEAGGSYEQYF. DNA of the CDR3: TGTGCCAGCAGCTTATTTGACATAGAAGCGGGAGGGTCCTACGAGCAGTACTTC.